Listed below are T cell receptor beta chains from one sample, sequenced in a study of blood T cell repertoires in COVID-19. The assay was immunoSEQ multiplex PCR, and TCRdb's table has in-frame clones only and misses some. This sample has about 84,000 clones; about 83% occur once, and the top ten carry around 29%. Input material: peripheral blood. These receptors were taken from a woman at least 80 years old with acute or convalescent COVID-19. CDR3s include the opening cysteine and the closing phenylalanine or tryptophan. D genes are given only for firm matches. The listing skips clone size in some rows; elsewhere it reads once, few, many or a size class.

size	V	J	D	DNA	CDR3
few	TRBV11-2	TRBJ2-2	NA	TGTGCCAGCAGCCTCCTAGCCTGGAACACCGGGGAGCTGTTTTTT	CASSLLAWNTGELFF
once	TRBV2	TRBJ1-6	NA	TGTGCCAGCAGTGAAGAGTCCGCCAGGAATTCACCCCTCCACTTT	CASSEESARNSPLHF
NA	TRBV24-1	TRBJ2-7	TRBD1	TGTGCCACCAGAGGGACAGGGGACTACGAGCAGTACTTC	CATRGTGDYEQYF
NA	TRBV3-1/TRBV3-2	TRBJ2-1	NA	TGTGCCAGCAGCTCCCTTAATGAGCAGTTCTTC	CASSSLNEQFF
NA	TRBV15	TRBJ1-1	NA	TGTGCCACCAGCAGAGATGGACTCCGACGGGAGAACACTGAAGCTTTCTTT	CATSRDGLRRENTEAFF
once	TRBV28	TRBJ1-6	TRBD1	TGTGCCAGCACCTCGGGACAGGGGGTAAGGTCCCTCCACTTT	CASTSGQGVRSLHF
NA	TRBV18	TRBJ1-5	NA	TGTGCCAGCTCACCTCGAGGCAATCAGCCCCAGCATTTT	CASSPRGNQPQHF
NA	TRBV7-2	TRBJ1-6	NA	TGTGCCAGCAGCTTAGGAGGAAGCTCCTATAATTCACCCCTCCACTTT	CASSLGGSSYNSPLHF
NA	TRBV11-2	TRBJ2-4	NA	TGTGCCAGCAGCCAGACAGTAGCCAAAAACATTCAGTACTTC	CASSQTVAKNIQYF
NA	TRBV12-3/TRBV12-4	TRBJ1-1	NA	TGTGCCAGCAGTCCCGCTGCGGTTAGGGCTTTCTTT	CASSPAAVRAFF
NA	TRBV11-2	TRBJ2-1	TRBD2	TGTGCCTCTTCAACTAGTTGGCGGGAGGTGAGTGAGCAGTTCTTC	CASSTSWREVSEQFF
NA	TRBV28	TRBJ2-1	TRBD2	TGTGCCAGCAGTTTTCTAGGCGGGGGGCCCGGTGAGCAGTTCTTC	CASSFLGGGPGEQFF
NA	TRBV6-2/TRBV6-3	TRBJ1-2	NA	TGTGCCAGCAGTTTAGGGAGCTATGGCTACACCTTC	CASSLGSYGYTF
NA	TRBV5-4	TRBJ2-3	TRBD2	TGTGCCAGCAGGGGGTTTAGCGGGAGATCGGCAGATACGCAGTATTTT	CASRGFSGRSADTQYF
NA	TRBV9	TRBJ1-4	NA	TGTGCCAGCAGCGTCGGGGGAAATGAAAAACTGTTTTTT	CASSVGGNEKLFF
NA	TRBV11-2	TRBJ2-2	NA	TGTGCCAGCAGCTTAGTTACTAACACCGGGGAGCTGTTTTTT	CASSLVTNTGELFF
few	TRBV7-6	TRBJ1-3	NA	TGTGCCAGCAGCCAGGGATGGCTGAGTGGAAACACCATATATTTT	CASSQGWLSGNTIYF
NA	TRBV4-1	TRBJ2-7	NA	TGCGCCAGCAGCCAAGGTCCTAGCTTAGCCTACGAGCAGTACTTC	CASSQGPSLAYEQYF
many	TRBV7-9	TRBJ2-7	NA	TGTGCCAGCAGCTTAGAACGCGACGAGCAGTACTTC	CASSLERDEQYF
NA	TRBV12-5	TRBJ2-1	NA	TGTGCTAGTGGTTTGGTGATAGCGGCCTACAATGAGCAGTTCTTC	CASGLVIAAYNEQFF
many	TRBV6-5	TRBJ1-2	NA	TGTGCCAGCAGACCCAACCAGGCAAACTATGGCTACACCTTC	CASRPNQANYGYTF
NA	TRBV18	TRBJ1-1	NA	TGTGCCAGCTCACCACAACCAGACACTGAAGCTTTCTTT	CASSPQPDTEAFF
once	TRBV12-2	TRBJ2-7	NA	TGTGCAAGTCGCCTCCCTTTTTACGAGCAGTACTTC	CASRLPFYEQYF
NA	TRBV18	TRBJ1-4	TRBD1	TGTGCCAGCTCACCAAACGACAGGGATCCGTTCGCTAATGAAAAACTGTTTTTT	CASSPNDRDPFANEKLFF
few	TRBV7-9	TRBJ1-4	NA	TGTGCCAGCGCGCGGACCCCCAGGGGATCTGAAAAACTGTTTTTT	CASARTPRGSEKLFF
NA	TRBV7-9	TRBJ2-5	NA	TGTGCCAGCAGAGCCCCGGCGGCACAAGAGACCCAGTACTTC	CASRAPAAQETQYF
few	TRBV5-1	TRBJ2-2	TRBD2	TGCGCCAGCAGCCTGGGACTAGCGGGAGGCATTACCGGGGAGCTGTTTTTT	CASSLGLAGGITGELFF
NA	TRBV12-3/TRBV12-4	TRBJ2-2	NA	TGTGCCAGCCAGAACACCGGGGAGCTGTTTTTT	CASQNTGELFF
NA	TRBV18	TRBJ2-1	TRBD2	TGTGCCAGCTCACCACCGCAGGCCGCGGGGGAAGGGAATGAGCAGTTCTTC	CASSPPQAAGEGNEQFF
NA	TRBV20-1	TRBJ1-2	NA	TGCAGTGCTAGTTACAGCCTCTATGGCTACACCTTC	CSASYSLYGYTF
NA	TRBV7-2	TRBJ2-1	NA	TGTGCCAGCAGCTTAGCGTCTGGGGCAAGCAATGAGCAGTTCTTC	CASSLASGASNEQFF
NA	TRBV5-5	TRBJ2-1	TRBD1	TGTGCCAGCGGAACAGGGGGTAATACCTACAATGAGCAGTTCTTC	CASGTGGNTYNEQFF
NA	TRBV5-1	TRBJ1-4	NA	TGCGCCAGCAGCTTAGGACACGAAAAACTGTTTTTT	CASSLGHEKLFF
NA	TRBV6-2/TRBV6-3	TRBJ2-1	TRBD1	TGTGCCAGCAGTCACCGGGACAGGGGGCAAAGGCCCCCCTACAATGAGCAGTTCTTC	CASSHRDRGQRPPYNEQFF
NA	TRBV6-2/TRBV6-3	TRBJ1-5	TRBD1	TGTGCCAGCAGCCGGGACAGGGGCTACGGGGTCCAGCATTTT	CASSRDRGYGVQHF
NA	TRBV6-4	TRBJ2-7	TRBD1	TGTGCCAGCAGGAGACAGGGGGCGCCCCACGAGCAGTACTTC	CASRRQGAPHEQYF
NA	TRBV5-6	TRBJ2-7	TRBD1	TGTGCCAGCAGCCCACCCGGGACAGCCATCGAGCAGTACTTC	CASSPPGTAIEQYF
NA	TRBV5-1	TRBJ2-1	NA	TGCGCCAGCAGCTTTTCCCAGGGTGCCAGGGAGCAGTTCTTC	CASSFSQGAREQFF
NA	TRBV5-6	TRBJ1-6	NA	TGTGCCAGCAGCTTGTGGCTTCACCCCTTTTCCCTCCACTTT	CASSLWLHPFSLHF
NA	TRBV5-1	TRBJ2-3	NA	TGCGCCAGCGGAAAGGGAGTTTCGCCCCTTTCTAGCACAGATACGCAGTATTTT	CASGKGVSPLSSTDTQYF
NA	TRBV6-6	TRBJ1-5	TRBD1	TGTGCCAGCAGTCCCGGGACAGCGGCTTATGTCGGTAGCAATCAGCCCCAGCATTTT	CASSPGTAAYVGSNQPQHF
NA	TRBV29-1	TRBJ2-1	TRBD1	TGCAGCGTCCAAAGACAGGGGGGGAATGAGCAGTTCTTC	CSVQRQGGNEQFF
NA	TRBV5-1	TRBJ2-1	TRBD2	TGCGCCAGCAGCTTGGAAGGCGGGAGTTCCTACAATGAGCAGTTCTTC	CASSLEGGSSYNEQFF
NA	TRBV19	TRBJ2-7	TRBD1	TGTGCCAGTAGTATTGATGGACAGGGATTCTACGAGCAGTACTTC	CASSIDGQGFYEQYF
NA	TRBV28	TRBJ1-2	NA	TGTGCCAGCCTAAGGGGGGGACCACTATCAAATGGCTACACCTTC	CASLRGGPLSNGYTF
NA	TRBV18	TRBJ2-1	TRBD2	TGTGCCAGCTCACCATGGGACAGGGAAGTTGGACTAGCGGGAGGACGGCAGAGGAATGAGCAGTTCTTC	CASSPWDREVGLAGGRQRNEQFF
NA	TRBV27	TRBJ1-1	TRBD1	TGTGCCAGCACCCGGACAGGGTGGACTGAAGCTTTCTTT	CASTRTGWTEAFF
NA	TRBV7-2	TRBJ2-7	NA	TGTGCCAGCAGCGTTACAGGAGCCTCCTACGAGCAGTACTTC	CASSVTGASYEQYF
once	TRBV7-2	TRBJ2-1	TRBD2	TGTGCCAGCAGCTTAGACCTTAGGGAGGGGCAGTTCTTC	CASSLDLREGQFF
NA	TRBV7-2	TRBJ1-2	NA	TGTGCCAGCAGCTTAGCCCCGACAGGAGAAGGCTATGGCTACACCTTC	CASSLAPTGEGYGYTF
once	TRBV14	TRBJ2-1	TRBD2	TGTGCCAGCAGCCTCCGACTAGCGGGAGGGGGCAATGAGCAGTTCTTC	CASSLRLAGGGNEQFF
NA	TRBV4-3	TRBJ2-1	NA	TGCGCCAGCAGCCAAGACGTATTCGGAGTTAGCTCCTACAATGAGCAGTTCTTC	CASSQDVFGVSSYNEQFF
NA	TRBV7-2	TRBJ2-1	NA	TGTGCCAGCAGCTCATCCTCGCTGAGTGAGCAGTTCTTC	CASSSSSLSEQFF
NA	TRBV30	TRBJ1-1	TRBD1	TGTGCCTGGAGTTTCAGGTGGGGACAGGGGGCGGGTGAAGCTTTCTTT	CAWSFRWGQGAGEAFF
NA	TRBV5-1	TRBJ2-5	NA	TGCGCCAGCAGCAACGCAGGGACTCCGGGAGAGACCCAGTACTTC	CASSNAGTPGETQYF
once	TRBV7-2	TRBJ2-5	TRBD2	TGTGCCAGCAGTATAGCGGGAGGGAGGGAGACCCAGTACTTC	CASSIAGGRETQYF
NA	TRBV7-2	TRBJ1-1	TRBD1	TGTGCCAGCAGCTTAGCAGGGACAGGTCATGAAGCTTTCTTT	CASSLAGTGHEAFF
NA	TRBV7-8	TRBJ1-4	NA	TGTGCCAGCAGCTCCGGGACAACTAATGAAAAACTGTTTTTT	CASSSGTTNEKLFF
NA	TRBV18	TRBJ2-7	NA	TGTGCCAGCTCACAGTCGGGTCTCCCGGCCGATCACGAGCAGTACTTC	CASSQSGLPADHEQYF
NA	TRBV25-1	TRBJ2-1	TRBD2	TGTGCCAGCAGTGAATATATCAATAGCGGGGAGCAGTTCTTC	CASSEYINSGEQFF